The 27 T cell receptor beta chains below come from one sample, sequenced in a study of CD8+ T cells in alopecia areata. Stated treatment: oral pan-JAK inhibitor, 5-10 mg twice daily. RNA, once extracted, was reverse transcribed into cDNA for use as the sequencing template. The repertoire was sequenced with immunoSEQ multiplex PCR; TCRdb's copy has only in-frame clones and lacks some. Of over 70,000 clones listed, around 66% are singletons. This material consisted of CD8+ T cells sorted from blood, taken at week 24, from a patient treated with tofacitinib. The receptors come from a human donor with alopecia areata.

The chain couples TRBV19 to TRBJ2-7; 9 bases align to TRBD1. Germline loops: CDR1 LNHDA, CDR2 SQIVND (reference sequence). The CDR3 consists of 14 residues. The V gene end was trimmed by 5 bases and the J gene end by 6 bases; junction bases not matched to a gene: 8. CDR3 loop: CASSGGTGSGEQYF. As DNA, the CDR3 is TGTGCCAGTAGTGGAGGGACAGGGAGTGGCGAGCAGTACTTC. The full variable domain, with the rest looked up from reference TRBV19 and TRBJ2-7, is DGGITQSPKYLFRKEGQNVTLSCEQNLNHDAMYWYRQDPGQGLRLIYYSQIVNDFQKGDIAEGYSVSREKKESFPLTVTSAQKNPTAFYLCASSGGTGSGEQYFGPGTRLTVT.

The chain recombines TRBV4-2 with TRBJ1-1; weak D call: TRBD1 (5 bases). V lost 5 bases to trimming and J lost 8 bases, with 15 bases between them. The CDR3 totals 13 residues. The germline V gene has CDR1 LGHNA and CDR2 YNFKEQ. The CDR3, as DNA: TGTGCCAGCAGCGGGCGTGGGGGGGAAGAAGCTTTCTTT. This translates into CASSGRGGEEAFF.

This chain's CDR3 is CASSLKGARSYEQYF. Written as DNA, the CDR3 is TGTGCCAGCAGTTTAAAGGGGGCGCGATCCTACGAGCAGTACTTC. This chain joins TRBV27 and TRBJ2-7, with TRBD1 identical over 7 bases. CDR1 is MNHEY and CDR2 is SMNVEV in the germline V gene (reference sequence). The length of the CDR3 is 15 residues. V was pared by 2 bases and J by 1 base, with 5 bases of the junction left unmatched.

V and J are TRBV5-4 and TRBJ2-7; 8 nucleotides match TRBD2. V shed 4 bases, J shed 6 bases, and the junction held 12 bases outside the gene matches. The germline CDR1 and CDR2 sequences are SGHNT and YYREEE (reference sequence). The CDR3 contains 15 residues. CDR3 loop: CASSPFVSGRLEQYF. DNA for the CDR3: TGTGCCAGCAGCCCCTTTGTAAGCGGGAGACTCGAGCAGTACTTC.

This clone was recorded only once. The chain employs TRBV4-3 and TRBJ2-5; the match to TRBD1 covers 8 bases. This CDR3 has 15 residues. Germline trimming cut 0 bases from V and 5 bases from J; bases unmatched to any gene: 5. The germline gives CDR1 LGHNA, CDR2 YSLEER. In DNA form, the CDR3 reads TGCGCCAGCAGCCAAGACCAGGGGGCATGGGAGACCCAGTACTTC. Translation: CASSQDQGAWETQYF.

A few counts support this clone. The rearrangement joins TRBV29-1 to TRBJ2-7; D is ambiguous. The germline V and J ends were trimmed by 5 bases and 1 base, with 9 bases remaining between them. From germline, CDR1 is SQVTM and CDR2 ANQGSEA. The CDR3 covers 12 residues. This CDR3 reads CSVLVASYEQYF. The CDR3 DNA is TGCAGCGTTTTAGTGGCGTCCTACGAGCAGTACTTC.

The V and J genes are TRBV27 and TRBJ2-3; the match to TRBD2 covers 9 bases. The V gene's germline CDR1 is MNHEY and CDR2 SMNVEV (reference sequence). The CDR3 contains 13 residues. V gave up 4 bases and J gave up 10 bases; unmatched junction bases: 6. This CDR3 is CASSSGTSFSQYF. The CDR3 bases are TGTGCCAGCAGTTCCGGGACTAGCTTTTCGCAGTATTTT.

The J gene is TRBJ1-5, the V gene TRBV2; TRBD1 aligns across 7 bases. Germline CDR1 is SNHLY and CDR2 is FYNNEI. V lost 3 bases to trimming and J lost 4 bases; unmatched junction nucleotides: 6. The CDR3 sequence is 15 residues long. The CDR3 nucleotides read TGTGCCAGCAGTGATTCCCCGACAGGGAATCAGCCCCAGCATTTT. Amino acid sequence: CASSDSPTGNQPQHF.

The chain combines TRBV11-1 with TRBJ2-7, with a possible D match to TRBD1 (5 bases). Germline assignment: CDR1 SGHAT and CDR2 FQDESV (reference sequence). Deletions cut 0 bases from V and 2 bases from J, with 8 bases between. The CDR3 has 14 residues. CDR3 coding DNA: TGTGCCAGCAGCTTAGCAGGGGCACCCTACGAGCAGTACTTC. It encodes CASSLAGAPYEQYF.

The rearrangement uses TRBV29-1 and TRBJ2-1, with 9 bases lining up with TRBD2. This CDR3 region has 13 residues. Trimming took 4 bases from V and 7 from J; bases not matched to a gene: 5. Germline CDR1 is SQVTM and CDR2 is ANQGSEA. The CDR3 loop is CSVGGGARNEQFF. Here the CDR3 DNA reads TGCAGCGTTGGCGGGGGGGCGAGGAATGAGCAGTTCTTC.

The chain carries TRBV9 and TRBJ2-7, with D maybe TRBD1 (6 bases). The CDR3 spans 14 residues. V lost 3 bases and J 2 bases, leaving 12 bases between the germline ends. The germline gives CDR1 SGDLS, CDR2 YYNGEE. CDR3 region: CASSAAGTTYEQYF. In DNA form, the CDR3 reads TGTGCCAGCAGCGCCGCCGGGACAACCTACGAGCAGTACTTC.

The V and J genes are TRBV7-8 and TRBJ2-3; a possible D gene is TRBD2 (6 bases). CDR3 length equals 16 residues. V was pared by 7 bases and J by 0 bases, with 17 bases between. The V gene's germline CDR1 is SGHVS and CDR2 FQNEAQ. The CDR3 is CASTRAGRTSTDTQYF. CDR3 in DNA: TGTGCCAGCACTCGGGCGGGAAGAACTAGCACAGATACGCAGTATTTT.

V is TRBV29-1 and J is TRBJ2-7, with 7 bases lining up with TRBD1. There are 13 residues in the CDR3. Germline lookup yields CDR1 SQVTM and CDR2 ANQGSEA. Trimming cost V 4 bases and J 3 bases; bases outside gene matches: 6. CDR3 bases: TGCAGCGTTGTAACAGGGGAATACTACGAGCAGTACTTC. Protein: CSVVTGEYYEQYF.

The V gene is TRBV29-1, the J gene TRBJ2-7; possible D gene TRBD1, 6 bases. V was trimmed by 3 bases and J by 3 bases, leaving 9 bases between them. The CDR3 covers 12 residues. Germline loops: CDR1 SQVTM, CDR2 ANQGSEA. The CDR3 here is CSVEATGYEQYF. The CDR3 DNA is TGCAGCGTTGAGGCGACAGGCTACGAGCAGTACTTC.

The V and J genes are TRBV4-3 and TRBJ2-1, with 8 bases that match TRBD2. J lost 5 bases, V lost 6 bases, and 9 bases had no gene match. This CDR3 is built from 15 residues. CDR1 LGHNA and CDR2 YSLEER come from the germline V gene. The CDR3 sequence: CASSIGRGANNEQFF. DNA of the CDR3: TGCGCCAGCAGTATAGGGCGGGGGGCAAACAATGAGCAGTTCTTC.

As to this clone: Germline is not matched at one junction end, which may reflect a read error. The chain links TRBV7-2 to TRBJ2-2; D unresolved. The CDR3 runs 16 residues. Germline assignment: CDR1 SGHTA and CDR2 FQGNSA. CDR3: CASSQETHPGTGELFF. Written as DNA, the CDR3 is TGCGCCAGCAGCCAAGAAACTCATCCGGGCACCGGGGAGCTGTTTTTT.

The V call is TRBV29-1, the J call TRBJ1-1, with 8 bases identical to TRBD1. CDR1 and CDR2 (germline): SQVTM, ANQGSEA. The CDR3 covers 17 residues. Germline trimming cut 3 bases from V and 2 bases from J; bases unmatched to any gene: 14. CDR3 in amino acids: CSVEGLIPGQANTEAFF. CDR3 DNA: TGCAGCGTTGAGGGGCTAATCCCGGGACAGGCTAACACTGAAGCTTTCTTT.

V gene TRBV7-9 combines with J gene TRBJ2-7, with a weak D call TRBD2 (5 bases). CDR3 length equals 14 residues. Trimming left V 1 base short and J 1 base short, with 8 bases between. The germline CDR1 and CDR2 sequences are SEHNR and FQNEAQ (reference sequence). The CDR3: CASSLERESYEQYF. DNA for the CDR3: TGTGCCAGCAGCTTAGAGAGGGAATCCTACGAGCAGTACTTC.

The rearrangement links TRBV9 to TRBJ2-5, with 9 positions matching TRBD2. The J segment lost 5 bases and the V segment lost 0 bases, leaving 2 bases of the junction unmatched. Germline CDR1 SGDLS, CDR2 YYNGEE. The CDR3 length is 14 residues. The CDR3 nucleotides are TGTGCCAGCAGCGTAGCTAGCGGGGCGGAGACCCAGTACTTC. Protein sequence: CASSVASGAETQYF.

This chain connects TRBV29-1 to TRBJ1-2; TRBD1 might be the D (5 bases). Germline V gene lookup returns CDR1 SQVTM and CDR2 ANQGSEA. V lost 6 bases to trimming and J lost 9 bases, with 14 bases between them. CDR3 length: 11 residues. CDR3 sequence (DNA): TGCAGCGTCCCAGGGTTCAATCGCTACACCTTC. Protein sequence: CSVPGFNRYTF.

This clone was seen more than once but under ten times. This sequence joins TRBV7-8 and TRBJ2-2; D may be TRBD2 (5 bases). Per germline, CDR1 SGHVS and CDR2 FQNEAQ. Deletions cut 6 bases from V and 5 bases from J, with 25 bases between. The CDR3 is made up of 18 amino acids. The CDR3 sequence: CASRKEAGRTRWTGELFF. CDR3 coding DNA: TGTGCCAGCAGAAAGGAGGCAGGCCGAACTAGGTGGACCGGGGAGCTGTTTTTT.

The rearrangement uses TRBV27 and TRBJ2-1; 7 positions match TRBD2. Per germline, CDR1 MNHEY and CDR2 SMNVEV (reference sequence). The V segment lost 2 bases and the J segment 2 bases; nucleotides outside the gene matches: 3. This CDR3 region has 15 residues. The CDR3 coding sequence is TGTGCCAGCAGTTTAGTAGCGGGTGCCTACAATGAGCAGTTCTTC. Residues: CASSLVAGAYNEQFF.

This chain joins TRBV19 and TRBJ1-1; D not certain. Germline V gives CDR1 LNHDA, CDR2 SQIVND (reference sequence). Trimming cost V 4 bases and J 7 bases, with 7 bases left between them. The length of the CDR3 is 11 residues. The CDR3 loop is CASSSGREAFF. In nucleotides, the CDR3 is TGTGCCAGTAGTAGTGGTCGTGAAGCTTTCTTT.

CDR3 protein: CASSSTVYEQYF. The CDR3 region has the DNA TGTGCCAGCAGCTCCACCGTCTACGAGCAGTACTTC. This rearrangement joins TRBV13 to TRBJ2-7, with D unresolved. CDR3 length: 12 residues. The V end lost 4 bases, the J end lost 3 bases, and 7 bases lay between the germline ends. Germline V gene sequence: CDR1 PRHDT, CDR2 FYEKMQ (reference sequence).

The chain combines TRBV9 with TRBJ2-5, with unresolved D. This CDR3 is 16 amino acids long. V lost 0 bases, J lost 3 bases, and 15 bases lay in between. Per germline, CDR1 SGDLS and CDR2 YYNGEE. CDR3 loop: CASSVVGSPDKETQYF. CDR3 DNA sequence: TGTGCCAGCAGCGTAGTTGGCAGCCCAGACAAAGAGACCCAGTACTTC.

The genes are TRBV27 and TRBJ2-1; D might be TRBD2 (6 bases). The V end was cut by 10 bases, the J end by 6 bases, with 13 bases between. This CDR3 has 12 amino acids. Germline CDR1 MNHEY, CDR2 SMNVEV (reference sequence). The CDR3 here is CATGLRGNEQFF. DNA of the CDR3: TGTGCCACCGGACTAAGAGGCAATGAGCAGTTCTTC.

This clone was seen a handful of times. V gene TRBV2 combines with J gene TRBJ2-2, with a tentative D call TRBD2 (6 bases). From germline, CDR1 is SNHLY and CDR2 FYNNEI. With 6 bases removed from V and 0 bases from J, the gap between germline ends came to 11 bases. CDR3 length: 15 residues. The CDR3 spells CASRDGTSNTGELFF. CDR3 coding DNA: TGTGCCAGCAGGGACGGGACTTCGAACACCGGGGAGCTGTTTTTT.